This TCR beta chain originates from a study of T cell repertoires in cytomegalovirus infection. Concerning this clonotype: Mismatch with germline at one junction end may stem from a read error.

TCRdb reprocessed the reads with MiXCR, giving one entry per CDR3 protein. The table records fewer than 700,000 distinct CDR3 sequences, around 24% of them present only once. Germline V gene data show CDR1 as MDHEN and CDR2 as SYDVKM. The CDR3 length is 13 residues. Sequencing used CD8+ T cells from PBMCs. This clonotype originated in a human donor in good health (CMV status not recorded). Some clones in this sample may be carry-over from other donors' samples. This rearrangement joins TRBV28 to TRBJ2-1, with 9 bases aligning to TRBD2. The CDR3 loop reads CASSLSGGLAKIF. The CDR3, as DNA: TGTGCCAGCAGCCTGTCCGGGGGACTAGCTAAGATCTTC.